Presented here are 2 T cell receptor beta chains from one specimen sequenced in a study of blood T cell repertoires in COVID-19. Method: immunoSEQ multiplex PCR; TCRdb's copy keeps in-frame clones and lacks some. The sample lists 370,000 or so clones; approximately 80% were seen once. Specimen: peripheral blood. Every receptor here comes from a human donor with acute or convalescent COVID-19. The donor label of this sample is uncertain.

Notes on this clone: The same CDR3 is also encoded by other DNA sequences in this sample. The CDR3 is CASSPPTVDYGYTF. The CDR3 DNA reads as TGTGCCAGCTCACCCCCAACCGTAGACTATGGCTACACCTTC. This chain connects TRBV18 to TRBJ1-2, with D unclear. The V and J ends lost 3 bases and 3 bases respectively, with 11 bases between them. The CDR3 consists of 14 residues. Germline assignment: CDR1 KGHSH and CDR2 LQKENI.

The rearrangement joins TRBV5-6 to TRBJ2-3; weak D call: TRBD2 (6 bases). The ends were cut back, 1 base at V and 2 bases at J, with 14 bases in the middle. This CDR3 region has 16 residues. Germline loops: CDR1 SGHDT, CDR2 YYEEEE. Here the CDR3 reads CASSLSRRAVTDTQYF. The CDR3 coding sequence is TGTGCCAGCAGCTTGTCGAGGAGGGCGGTCACAGATACGCAGTATTTT.